This passage covers 3 T cell receptor beta chains from one sample sequenced in a study of response to subunit inactivated influenza vaccine. TCRdb re-analysed the RT-PCR reads in MiXCR, keeping a single row per CDR3 protein. The repertoire has around 200,000 distinct CDR3 sequences, 9.2% of them found once; the top ten carry approximately 10%. Here the sequenced sample was non-naive T cells sorted from PBMCs, taken on the day of vaccination. The receptors here all came from a man aged 45 to 65 who received an inactivated influenza vaccine.

This clonotype was picked up many times. The chain combines TRBV7-9 with TRBJ2-7; no clear D. This CDR3 has 14 amino acids. V was trimmed by 1 base and J by 0 bases, leaving 7 bases between them. CDR1 is SEHNR and CDR2 is FQNEAQ in the germline V gene (reference sequence). The CDR3 reads CASSLDGVSYEQYF. CDR3 DNA sequence: TGTGCCAGCAGCTTAGACGGCGTCTCCTACGAGCAGTACTTC.

The sample holds many counts of this clonotype. This rearrangement joins TRBV4-1 to TRBJ1-5; D gene ambiguous. Germline CDR1 is MGHRA and CDR2 is YSYEKL. The CDR3 runs 13 residues. Trimming removed 0 bases from V and 9 bases from J, with 9 bases in between. This chain's CDR3 is CASSQDGGLPQHF. CDR3 nucleotide sequence: TGCGCCAGCAGCCAAGATGGAGGGCTGCCCCAGCATTTT.

This sequence joins TRBV6-2 or TRBV6-3 and TRBJ2-7; 9 nucleotides agree with TRBD2. J lost 3 bases, V lost 6 bases, and 9 bases had no gene match. There are 15 residues in the CDR3. Germline V lookup: CDR1 MNHEY, CDR2 SVGEGT. This CDR3 is CASRGRGTSLYEQYF. In DNA form, the CDR3 reads TGTGCCAGCAGGGGCCGTGGGACTAGCCTCTACGAGCAGTACTTC.